This T cell receptor beta chain derives from a study of blood T cell repertoires in COVID-19. Study summary: Sources were T cells, B-cell-depleted T cells, or PBMCs; the material itself was cDNA or gDNA.

In Seattle, patients joined the study during active infection and were tracked longitudinally. This clone has only one observation. Germline CDR1 LNHDA, CDR2 SQIVND (reference sequence). The CDR3 spans 14 residues. V was pared by 7 bases and J by 0 bases, with 4 bases of the junction left unmatched. Sequenced by immunoSEQ multiplex PCR; TCRdb stores in-frame clones only, minus some. This table holds approximately 97,000 clones, around 90% found once. This chain uses TRBV19 with TRBJ2-3, with 7 nucleotides matching TRBD2. Material: peripheral blood. This sequence originates from a woman aged 50 to 60 with COVID-19, enrolled during active disease. The CDR3 loop reads CASNERGSTDTQYF. Here the CDR3 DNA reads TGTGCCAGTAACGAGCGGGGAAGCACAGATACGCAGTATTTT.